The 3 T cell receptor beta chains in this list originate from one sample, sequenced in a study of blood T cell repertoires in COVID-19. The repertoire was sequenced with immunoSEQ multiplex PCR; TCRdb's copy has only in-frame clones and lacks some. The table shows over 200,000 clones, with around nine tenths occurring only once. Sequencing used PBMCs or T cells enriched from blood (not recorded which). These receptors were taken from a woman between 25 and 40 years old who had been exposed to COVID-19.

V and J are TRBV9 and TRBJ1-6, with a tentative D call TRBD1 (6 bases). V shed 2 bases and J shed 10 bases, with 13 bases lying between them. Looked up from germline, CDR1 is SGDLS and CDR2 is YYNGEE. The CDR3 length is 14 residues. This CDR3 reads CASSVRDKNSPLHF. In DNA, the CDR3 is TGTGCCAGCAGCGTCCGGGACAAAAACTCACCCCTCCACTTT.

In its sample, this clone was seen a few times. The chain employs TRBV6-1 and TRBJ1-3; D possibly corresponds to TRBD1 (6 bases). Per the germline V gene, CDR1 is MNHNS and CDR2 is SASEGT. The CDR3 spans 14 residues. V was pared by 2 bases and J by 2 bases, with 7 bases between. The CDR3 protein is CASSEQGTGNTIYF. CDR3 nucleotide sequence: TGTGCCAGCAGTGAACAGGGGACTGGAAACACCATATATTTT.

This clone has a single count. V usage is TRBV14 and J usage is TRBJ2-3; D ambiguous. The V and J ends lost 3 bases and 3 bases respectively, with 7 bases between them. CDR1 is SGHDN, CDR2 FVKESK, per germline. The CDR3 is 13 residues long. CDR3 residues: CASSHPGTDTQYF. In DNA, the CDR3 is TGTGCCAGCAGCCATCCAGGAACAGATACGCAGTATTTT.